The sequence of this T cell receptor (beta chain) was determined in a study of blood T cell repertoires in COVID-19 (dated by TCRdb to about 2020). Broadly, across the study: The collaborator samples originated in the United States, Italy and Spain and spanned the acute and convalescent phases of COVID-19. Where available, HLA class I and class II types were taken from metadata supplied by the sample provider and were not determined by assay-based typing. A freely available public database, intended as a resource for researchers studying the immune response to SARS-CoV-2, is where the repertoires were released. The samples were drawn from two sources: the first 160 participants of the ongoing ImmuneRACE study, and 1,000 to 1,500 subjects contributed by 6 global collaborators. The dataset comprised deeply sampled blood TCRbeta repertoires from subjects exposed to, actively infected with, or recovered from COVID-19. The prospective study material was composed of cDNA or gDNA derived from T cells, B-cell-depleted T cells, or PBMCs. Sample metadata almost always included a de-identified subject ID, COVID-19 status, age in years and sex.

Broader findings and caveats from the paper: How much clinical and demographic metadata was included differed by source and by participant, and the metadata was provided uncurated.

The germline V gene specifies SGHTA as CDR1 and FQGNSA as CDR2. Trimming at the junction amounts to 7 bases on V and 7 bases on J, and the germline ends lie 11 bases apart. The CDR3 spans 12 residues, from the cysteine through the phenylalanine. The entry retains the CDR3 DNA only, 36 bases that are in frame from base 1. Points on this clone: This receptor's antigen is unknown. No base quality information exists; no much larger clone differs at one position.

Whole blood was collected in K2EDTA tubes by collaborating institutions according to the institutions' own protocols. For TCRbeta analysis, collaborator samples were shipped as frozen whole blood, as isolated PBMCs, or as DNA extracted from either sample type. TCRbeta CDR3 regions were amplified from genomic DNA using the immunoSEQ Assay, a bias-controlled multiplex PCR. Per the authors' processing: The number of nucleated cells in each sample was estimated from the amplification of reference gene primers within the assay. Sequence reads were collapsed and filtered to measure the absolute abundance of every unique TCRbeta CDR3 rearrangement. Productive Simpson clonality was computed per sample as the square root of Simpson's diversity index over productive rearrangements. Here the immuneACCESS table is served through TCRdb, limited to in-frame sequences with V and J called. Missing clones are a known gap in these copies; in checked studies unresolved V genes cover under half, and the rest lacks a known reason. V, J and clone size were drawn from that table, and D and trimming were deduced from the DNA. The table for this sample lists 75,000 to 90,000 clones; less than 90% of them were counted only once. Of the sample, about an eighth is held by the ten largest clones.

The specimen was peripheral blood. Rearrangement joined TRBV7-2 to TRBJ2-1; a weak D assignment points to TRBD2 (6 bases agree). This receptor was taken from a human donor in a cohort sampled during active COVID-19. DNA sequence: TGTGCCAGCACAGCACTAGCTAATGAGCAGTTCTTC. Translated, it reads CASTALANEQFF.